These 20 T cell receptor beta chains came from one sample sequenced in a study of shared clonotypes between healthy human individuals. Using immunoSEQ multiplex PCR, the repertoire was profiled, and TCRdb retains in-frame clones only, with some absent. The profile shows 2 million to 2.5 million clones, 90% to 95% of them singletons. Sequences were obtained from naive CD4+ T cells sorted from blood. Subset indicated: CD45RA+ positively selected. These receptor sequences come from a man between 18 and 29 years old in good health.

V is TRBV2 and J is TRBJ1-2; 8 bases fit TRBD1. Germline CDR1 and CDR2: SNHLY and FYNNEI. The J segment lost 4 bases and the V segment lost 8 bases, leaving 3 bases of the junction unmatched. The CDR3 runs 12 residues. The CDR3 reads CASGTGSYGYTF. The CDR3 DNA sequence: TGTGCCAGCGGGACAGGTTCCTATGGCTACACCTTC. The variable domain in full, completed from reference TRBV2 and TRBJ1-2, reads EPEVTQTPSHQVTQMGQEVILRCVPISNHLYFYWYRQILGQKVEFLVSFYNNEISEKSEIFDDQFSVERPDGSNFTLKIRSTKLEDSAMYFCASGTGSYGYTFGSGTRLTVV.

This clone has only one observation. Additional DNA sequences in this sample encode the identical CDR3. The rearrangement links TRBV18 to TRBJ2-2; D gene uncertain. CDR3 length: 14 residues. The ends were cut back, 4 bases at V and 2 bases at J, with 8 bases in the middle. Germline loops: CDR1 KGHSH, CDR2 LQKENI. For the CDR3, the DNA is TGTGCCAGCTCACTCGGACGTAACACCGGGGAGCTGTTTTTT. Its translation: CASSLGRNTGELFF.

The CDR3 region has the DNA TGTGCCTGGAGTGTAGGCCGAACATATCGTAGCAATCAGCCCCAGCATTTT. This codes for CAWSVGRTYRSNQPQHF. The rearrangement joins TRBV30 to TRBJ1-5; D not resolved. V was cut by 0 bases and J by 0 bases, with 15 bases left in between. CDR1 is GTSNPN and CDR2 is SVGIG in the germline V gene (reference sequence). The CDR3 extends over 17 amino acids.

The chain recombines TRBV19 with TRBJ1-2, with D tentatively TRBD1 (6 bases). The CDR3 length is 14 residues. Trimming left V 5 bases short and J 3 bases short, with 13 bases between. Per the germline V gene, CDR1 is LNHDA and CDR2 is SQIVND (reference sequence). CDR3 residues: CASSSRHRDYGYTF. CDR3 bases: TGTGCCAGTAGTTCCCGACACAGGGACTATGGCTACACCTTC.

The rearrangement links TRBV7-9 to TRBJ2-7, with 7 bases matching TRBD1. The V gene end was trimmed by 3 bases and the J gene end by 4 bases; junction bases not matched to a gene: 9. The V gene's germline CDR1 is SEHNR and CDR2 FQNEAQ (reference sequence). This CDR3 is built from 15 residues. CDR3 in DNA: TGTGCCAGCAGCTTGGAACAGGGGTTAACATACGAGCAGTACTTC. Protein sequence: CASSLEQGLTYEQYF.

This rearrangement joins TRBV7-8 to TRBJ2-7; D gene uncertain. The CDR3 length is 13 residues. The germline V gene encodes CDR1 SGHVS and CDR2 FQNEAQ. Trimming took off 1 base at V and 2 bases at J, with 6 bases between the two ends. CDR3 residues: CASSLVSTYEQYF. The CDR3 DNA follows: TGTGCCAGCAGCTTAGTCAGTACCTACGAGCAGTACTTC.

The chain combines TRBV28 with TRBJ2-7; D is uncertain. V was shortened by 5 bases and J by 3 bases, with 17 bases between the two germline ends. The germline gives CDR1 MDHEN, CDR2 SYDVKM. The CDR3 runs 15 residues. CDR3 protein: CASSPVLSTLYEQYF. The CDR3 DNA reads as TGTGCCAGCAGTCCCGTTTTGAGTACCCTCTACGAGCAGTACTTC.

Points on this clone: The same CDR3 is also encoded by other DNA sequences in this sample. This sequence joins TRBV5-1 and TRBJ1-4, with D possibly matching TRBD1 (6 bases). This CDR3 is 15 amino acids long. V shed 0 bases and J shed 2 bases, with 8 bases lying between them. The germline gives CDR1 SGHRS, CDR2 YFSETQ. The CDR3 loop is CASSLEGGTNEKLFF. In DNA form, the CDR3 reads TGCGCCAGCAGCTTGGAAGGGGGTACTAATGAAAAACTGTTTTTT. The full variable domain, its missing parts supplied by reference TRBV5-1 and TRBJ1-4, is KAGVTQTPRYLIKTRGQQVTLSCSPISGHRSVSWYQQTPGQGLQFLFEYFSETQRNKGNFPGRFSGRQFSNSRSEMNVSTLELGDSALYLCASSLEGGTNEKLFFGSGTQLSVL.

CDR3 coding DNA: TGTGCCAGCAGTGGGACAGGGGGGATAAATCAGCCCCAGCATTTT. Translated, it gives CASSGTGGINQPQHF. The V and J genes are TRBV2 and TRBJ1-5; 10 nucleotides line up with TRBD1. Trimming at V came to 4 bases and at J to 4 bases, leaving 4 bases not matched to a gene. The CDR3 loop spans 15 amino acids. Germline V gene sequence: CDR1 SNHLY, CDR2 FYNNEI.

V gene TRBV7-2 combines with J gene TRBJ1-2, with TRBD1 identical over 7 bases. The CDR3 is 13 residues long. Trimming at V came to 5 bases and at J to 4 bases, leaving 4 bases not matched to a gene. The germline V gene encodes CDR1 SGHTA and CDR2 FQGNSA. The CDR3 region is CASSATGFYGYTF. In nucleotides, the CDR3 is TGTGCCAGCAGCGCGACAGGGTTCTATGGCTACACCTTC.

The chain combines TRBV27 with TRBJ2-3, with D possibly matching TRBD2 (6 bases). This CDR3 is 15 amino acids long. Germline CDR1 reads MNHEY; CDR2 reads SMNVEV (reference sequence). Between the trimmed V and J ends, which lost 7 bases and 0 bases, there was a span of 14 bases. The CDR3 DNA reads as TGTGCCAGCATGGGGGGACTCGTTAGCACAGATACGCAGTATTTT. The encoded protein is CASMGGLVSTDTQYF.

The V and J genes are TRBV7-8 and TRBJ1-5, with 7 bases lining up with TRBD1. The germline V gene has CDR1 SGHVS and CDR2 FQNEAQ. V shed 6 bases and J 15 bases; nucleotides not matched to a gene: 8. The CDR3 covers 11 residues. The CDR3 region is CASSNRGIVHF. The CDR3 DNA sequence: TGTGCCAGCAGTAACAGGGGAATTGTGCATTTT.

About this clone: Other DNA sequences in the sample encode the same CDR3. The J gene is TRBJ1-2, the V gene TRBV25-1; D remains unclear. CDR3 length: 12 amino acids. Between the trimmed V and J ends, which lost 6 bases and 2 bases, there was a span of 7 bases. Germline lookup yields CDR1 MGHDK and CDR2 SYGVNS. The CDR3 here is CASSEGNYGYTF. In nucleotides, the CDR3 is TGTGCCAGCAGCGAAGGAAACTATGGCTACACCTTC.

The V gene is TRBV10-3, the J gene TRBJ1-5; D ambiguous. Trimming removed 5 bases from V and 8 bases from J, with 13 bases in between. CDR1 and CDR2 (germline): ENHRY, SYGVKD. CDR3 length: 13 amino acids. Here the CDR3 DNA reads TGTGCCATCAGTCCGGGAGGCTCGGAGCCCCAGCATTTT. This sequence encodes CAISPGGSEPQHF.

This chain links TRBV7-3 with TRBJ2-3; no reliable D call. The CDR3 has 14 amino acids. From germline, CDR1 is SGHTA and CDR2 FQGTGA. V lost 4 bases and J lost 1, with 9 bases in between. CDR3 amino acids: CASSSRTGTDTQYF. The CDR3 region has the DNA TGTGCCAGCAGCTCCCGGACGGGCACAGATACGCAGTATTTT. The full variable domain, its missing parts supplied by reference TRBV7-3 and TRBJ2-3, is GAGVSQTPSNKVTEKGKYVELRCDPISGHTALYWYRQSLGQGPEFLIYFQGTGAADDSGLPNDRFFAVRPEGSVSTLKIQRTERGDSAVYLCASSSRTGTDTQYFGPGTRLTVL.

The J gene is TRBJ1-6, the V gene TRBV5-6, with 9 bases lining up with TRBD1. The CDR3 sequence is 16 residues long. Trimming removed 5 bases from V and 7 bases from J; junction bases left unmatched: 10. CDR1 and CDR2 (germline): SGHDT, YYEEEE. CDR3 DNA sequence: TGTGCCAGCAGTTTGACAGGGGGAGTTGCCAATTCACCCCTCCACTTT. It translates to CASSLTGGVANSPLHF.

This chain links TRBV5-1 with TRBJ1-2; D is possibly TRBD1 (6 bases). The CDR3 length is 14 residues. Trimming pared 4 bases from V and 2 bases from J, leaving 12 bases between. The V gene's germline CDR1 is SGHRS and CDR2 YFSETQ. CDR3 sequence: CASSPLTGNYGYTF. The CDR3 nucleotides are TGCGCCAGCAGCCCACTGACAGGAAACTATGGCTACACCTTC.

The CDR3 nucleotides are TGTGCCAGCAGTCCCTCCCACAGGGGAAATAATTCACCCCTCCACTTT. It codes for CASSPSHRGNNSPLHF. The chain carries TRBV28 and TRBJ1-6, with 7 positions matching TRBD1. From germline, CDR1 is MDHEN and CDR2 SYDVKM. The CDR3 is 16 amino acids. V was pared by 5 bases and J by 5 bases, with 9 bases of the junction left unmatched. The complete variable domain, with remaining parts taken from reference TRBV28 and TRBJ1-6, reads DVKVTQSSRYLVKRTGEKVFLECVQDMDHENMFWYRQDPGLGLRLIYFSYDVKMKEKGDIPEGYSVSREKKERFSLILESASTNQTSMYLCASSPSHRGNNSPLHFGNGTRLTVT.

This clone was seen once. The chain couples TRBV11-2 to TRBJ2-5, with 7 bases lining up with TRBD1. The CDR3 is made up of 14 amino acids. CDR1 is SGHAT and CDR2 is FQNNGV in the germline V gene. V was clipped by 4 bases and J by 5 bases; unmatched bases: 7. The CDR3: CASSSEQTGETQYF. In DNA form, the CDR3 reads TGTGCCAGCAGCTCCGAGCAGACAGGGGAGACCCAGTACTTC.

The gene calls are TRBV2 and TRBJ1-1; 7 nucleotides align to TRBD1. Germline V gene data show CDR1 as SNHLY and CDR2 as FYNNEI. V trimming: 8 bases; J trimming: 4 bases; junction bases outside the gene matches: 10. The CDR3 has 14 residues. The CDR3 region has the DNA TGTGCCAGCGGAATACAGGGGTTTCTCACTGAAGCTTTCTTT. This encodes CASGIQGFLTEAFF.